These 12 T cell receptor beta chains came from one sample sequenced in a study of tissue T cells after allogeneic stem cell transplantation. Some clones are missing from TCRdb's copy, which holds only in-frame ones; the method was immunoSEQ multiplex PCR. The sample has 17,000 or so clones, roughly three quarters seen once. Specimen: spleen. Receptor source: a female BALB/c mouse in good health. Mouse strain MHC haplotype: H2-d.

On this clone itself: Genes and germline are mouse. The read terminates 1 residue ahead of where the CDR3 ends, so the germline J gene completes it. J is TRBJ1-5 and V is TRBV1; D remains ambiguous. CDR3 length equals 15 residues. Trimming took off 0 bases at V and 1 base at J, with 7 bases between the two ends. The germline gives CDR1 NSQYPW, CDR2 LRSPGD (reference sequence). The DNA read from the CDR3 is TGCACCTGCAGTGCAGATCTTCAAAACAACCAGGCTCCGCTT. Translating gives CTCSADLQNNQAPL. From start to end, the CDR3 is CTCSADLQNNQAPLF.

This clone was observed once. The gene names here belong to mouse. The sequence runs out 1 residue before the end of the CDR3; the remainder is reconstructed from the germline J gene. This chain connects TRBV19 to TRBJ2-5, with a tentative D call TRBD1 (6 bases). Trimming shortened V by 0 bases and J by 2 bases, and 7 bases separated the two germline ends. Germline-derived CDR1 and CDR2 are FNHDT and SITEND (reference sequence). The CDR3 runs to 14 residues. The CDR3 here is CASSIETGQDTQYF. The covered CDR3 bases are TGTGCCAGCAGTATAGAGACAGGCCAAGACACCCAGTAC.

Concerning this clone itself: The listed genes are named as in mouse. The CDR3 end is not reached by the read, which stops 1 residue before it; the germline J gene fills it in. J is TRBJ2-5 and V is TRBV13-3, with TRBD1 identical over 7 bases. The junction had 2 bases not matched to a gene; V was cut back by 1 base and J by 3 bases. The CDR3 totals 14 residues. CDR1 and CDR2 (germline): NNHDY, SYVADS. This CDR3 is CASSDRGQQDTQYF. The sequenced CDR3 bases are TGTGCCAGCAGTGATAGGGGACAGCAAGACACCCAGTAC.

Concerning this clone itself: Gene names and germline match the mouse. The sequenced fragment ends 1 residue before the CDR3 boundary, so the rest is inferred from the germline J gene. This rearrangement joins TRBV20 to TRBJ2-3, with TRBD2 matching 7 bases. CDR3 length: 12 residues. Trimming cost V 6 bases and J 1 base; bases outside gene matches: 1. Germline V gene data show CDR1 as GFQATS and CDR2 as STVNSAI. The CDR3 loop reads CGAGLGAETLYF. The DNA read from the CDR3 is TGTGGTGCCGGACTGGGTGCAGAAACGCTGTAT.

This clone was seen a handful of times. The genes are named according to mouse. The CDR3 is cut off 1 residue early in the read; its end comes from the germline J gene. J is TRBJ2-1 and V is TRBV30, with 11 bases aligning to TRBD2. Germline assignment: CDR1 SQVVS and CDR2 ANEGSEA. The CDR3 runs to 15 residues. J lost 0 bases, V lost 6 bases, and 4 bases had no gene match. Here the CDR3 reads CSSLDWGDNYAEQFF. The part of the CDR3 DNA that was read is TGTAGTTCCCTGGACTGGGGGGATAACTATGCTGAGCAGTTC.

Concerning this clone: The gene names here belong to mouse. Read data end 1 residue before the CDR3 end; the end is taken from the germline J gene. The rearrangement joins TRBV29 to TRBJ2-1; TRBD2 matches 8 bases. The CDR3 totals 14 residues. V lost 7 bases and J lost 1; bases outside the gene matches: 3. Germline V gene sequence: CDR1 MSHET, CDR2 SYDVDS. The CDR3 protein is CASTRDWNYAEQFF. The covered CDR3 bases are TGTGCTAGCACCCGGGACTGGAACTATGCTGAGCAGTTC.

In this sample, this clone turned up a few times. Gene names denote mouse genes. The read stops 1 residue short of the end of the CDR3; the missing end is completed from the germline J gene. V gene TRBV14 combines with J gene TRBJ1-5, with a tentative D call TRBD1 (6 bases). V lost 5 bases, J lost 0 bases, and 12 bases lay in between. CDR3 size: 15 residues. CDR1 is SGHDT, CDR2 FRDEAV, per germline. CDR3 bases read: TGTGCCAGCAGACTCGGGACAACTAACAACCAGGCTCCGCTT. It encodes CASRLGTTNNQAPL. The CDR3 in full is CASRLGTTNNQAPLF.

About this clone itself: Gene names are mouse gene names. The covered CDR3 bases are TGTGCCAGCGGTGAAGACTATAGCTCCTATGAACAGTAC. Translated, it gives CASGEDYSSYEQY. The whole CDR3 reads CASGEDYSSYEQYF. The J gene is TRBJ2-7, the V gene TRBV13-2, with D unresolved. The read is 1 residue too short to cover the CDR3 end, so that end is filled in from the germline J gene. Germline CDR1 NNHNN, CDR2 SYGAGS (reference sequence). V was clipped by 2 bases and J by 0 bases, with 9 bases between them. The CDR3 covers 14 residues.

Worth noting for this clone: Gene and germline names: mouse. Read coverage stops 1 residue before the CDR3 terminus; the germline J gene supplies the remainder. The chain uses TRBV4 and TRBJ1-2; a possible D gene is TRBD1 (6 bases). CDR1 and CDR2 (germline): LGHDT, YNNKQL (reference sequence). The CDR3 is made up of 13 amino acids. With 3 bases removed from V and 4 bases from J, the gap between germline ends came to 9 bases. The CDR3: CASSYRGGSDYTF. The CDR3 bases that were read are TGTGCCAGCAGCTACAGGGGAGGCTCCGACTACACC.

For this clone: Genes and germline come from the mouse. The read comes to an end 1 residue before the CDR3 does, leaving the germline J gene to fill in the end. The rearrangement links TRBV2 to TRBJ2-1; 10 positions agree with TRBD2. The CDR3 covers 15 residues. V gave up 2 bases and J gave up 4 bases; unmatched junction bases: 2. CDR1 and CDR2 (germline): LGHNA, YSYQKL. CDR3 sequence reads: CASSQMTGGYAEQFF. CDR3 bases read: TGTGCCAGCAGCCAAATGACTGGGGGGTATGCTGAGCAGTTC.

The sample holds one count of this clone. The gene names given are mouse names. The read ends 1 residue before the CDR3 terminus; that terminus is restored from the germline J gene. The chain is built from TRBV5 and TRBJ2-4; D not certain. The CDR3 loop spans 14 amino acids. V gave up 0 bases and J gave up 2 bases, with 6 bases separating them. The germline V gene encodes CDR1 LGHNA and CDR2 YNLKQL (reference sequence). Here the CDR3 reads CASSQETYQNTLYF. CDR3 DNA, as far as it was read: TGTGCCAGCAGCCAAGAGACATATCAAAACACCTTGTAC.

This clone was seen more than once but under ten times. Gene labels here are mouse ones. The read gets to within 1 residue of the CDR3 end, and the germline J gene fills in the rest. The chain has TRBV19 and TRBJ2-5, with 11 positions matching TRBD2. With 5 bases clipped from V and 5 bases from J, the junction kept 1 base outside the gene matches. CDR3 size: 13 residues. Per germline, CDR1 FNHDT and CDR2 SITEND (reference sequence). CDR3 region: CASRLGGRDTQYF. The covered CDR3 bases are TGTGCCAGCAGACTGGGGGGGCGAGACACCCAGTAC.